This T cell receptor (beta chain) comes out of a study of T cell clones after liver transplantation. Overall study context: HCV positivity affected three of eight recipients; the rest lacked autoimmune or viral indications. Patients counted as tolerant after at least one year off all immunosuppression, enzymes not exceeding twice normal. Broader study findings: The donor-reactive repertoire was only partly measurable in two subjects, lacking donor cells.

Measured with immunoSEQ multiplex PCR; TCRdb has only the in-frame clones, and not every one. The profile shows about 120,000 clones, less than 95% of them singletons. Germline CDR1 reads SGHNT; CDR2 reads YENEEA. The V end was cut by 5 bases, the J end by 8 bases, with 11 bases between. The CDR3 sequence is 12 residues long. Concerning this clone: What it binds is not known.

The specimen was CD4+ T cells from blood, collected 12 months after liver transplant. This clonotype originated in a human patient who received a liver transplant. Some T cells could come from the graft donor. The gene calls are TRBV11-3 and TRBJ2-3, with unresolved D. Here the CDR3 reads CASSDTRPTQYF. The CDR3 DNA follows: TGTGCCAGCAGCGACACTCGCCCTACGCAGTATTTT.